The 12 T cell receptor beta chains reported below all come from one sample, sequenced in a study of blood T cell dynamics during melanoma immunotherapy. Regarding time point: pre-treatment baseline. The table came from immunoSEQ multiplex PCR; TCRdb's copy has only in-frame clones and leaves some out. The table records under 15,000 clones, approximately 86% of them present only once. The source was blood, collected from a patient treated with checkpoint blockade. The receptors derive from a human donor with melanoma.

V gene TRBV30 combines with J gene TRBJ2-1; D ambiguous. The CDR3 contains 11 residues. The V end was cut by 4 bases, the J end by 0 bases, with 1 base between. CDR1 GTSNPN and CDR2 SVGIG come from the germline V gene (reference sequence). This CDR3 reads CAWNSYNEQFF. DNA of the CDR3: TGTGCCTGGAACTCCTACAATGAGCAGTTCTTC.

The genes are TRBV27 and TRBJ2-5, with D possibly matching TRBD1 (6 bases). The DNA end is more similar to TRBJ2-7, so the J call may be wrong. Germline CDR1 is MNHEY and CDR2 is SMNVEV (reference sequence). The CDR3 is 16 amino acids. The chain's CDR3 is CASGSLIRDRSYEQYF. In nucleotides, the CDR3 is TGTGCCAGCGGCAGTTTGATCCGAGACAGGAGCTACGAGCAGTACTTC.

The J gene is TRBJ2-1, the V gene TRBV29-1; TRBD2 is a possible D gene (6 bases). V lost 8 bases, J lost 9 bases, and 17 bases lay in between. The germline CDR1 and CDR2 sequences are SQVTM and ANQGSEA. The CDR3 sequence is 12 residues long. CDR3: CSWVGGPIEQFF. The CDR3 DNA sequence: TGCAGCTGGGTGGGGGGTCCGATTGAGCAGTTCTTC.

This clone was picked up a small number of times. The chain combines TRBV27 with TRBJ2-6; 7 bases align to TRBD1. V trimming: 2 bases; J trimming: 0 bases; junction bases outside the gene matches: 4. CDR1 and CDR2 (germline): MNHEY, SMNVEV (reference sequence). The CDR3 length is 17 residues. As DNA, the CDR3 is TGTGCCAGCAGTTTAGGACAGGATCACTCTGGGGCCAACGTCCTGACTTTC. It encodes CASSLGQDHSGANVLTF. The full variable domain, with the rest looked up from reference TRBV27 and TRBJ2-6, is EAQVTQNPRYLITVTGKKLTVTCSQNMNHEYMSWYRQDPGLGLRQIYYSMNVEVTDKGDVPEGYKVSRKEKRNFPLILESPSPNQTSLYFCASSLGQDHSGANVLTFGAGSRLTVL.

The gene calls are TRBV10-3 and TRBJ1-3; D is uncertain. V was trimmed by 4 bases and J by 0 bases, leaving 10 bases between them. This CDR3 is built from 15 residues. Germline V gene sequence: CDR1 ENHRY, CDR2 SYGVKD. The CDR3 loop reads CAISGVRSSGNTIYF. DNA for the CDR3: TGTGCCATCAGTGGGGTCCGAAGCTCTGGAAACACCATATATTTT.

The J gene is TRBJ2-1, the V gene TRBV5-6; TRBD1 is a possible D gene (7 bases). The V gene's germline CDR1 is SGHDT and CDR2 YYEEEE. The CDR3 has 16 residues. V was cut by 6 bases and J by 2 bases, with 18 bases left in between. In nucleotides, the CDR3 is TGTGCCAGCACCGAGATCAGGGGGGCGACCTACAATGAGCAGTTCTTC. Its protein product is CASTEIRGATYNEQFF.

This chain connects TRBV2 to TRBJ2-7; D possibly corresponds to TRBD1 (5 bases). The CDR3 sequence is 12 residues long. The V gene lost 6 bases and the J gene lost 5 bases, with 11 bases spanning the gap. Per germline, CDR1 SNHLY and CDR2 FYNNEI. In DNA form, the CDR3 reads TGTGCCAGCAGCCCCGACAGTAACGAGCAGTACTTC. Its protein is CASSPDSNEQYF. Full variable domain (outside the CDR3, taken from reference TRBV2 and TRBJ2-7): EPEVTQTPSHQVTQMGQEVILRCVPISNHLYFYWYRQILGQKVEFLVSFYNNEISEKSEIFDDQFSVERPDGSNFTLKIRSTKLEDSAMYFCASSPDSNEQYFGPGTRLTVT.

This chain joins TRBV7-8 and TRBJ2-5, with D unresolved. V shed 4 bases and J shed 3 bases, with 12 bases lying between them. Per germline, CDR1 SGHVS and CDR2 FQNEAQ. This CDR3 contains 14 residues. In DNA, the CDR3 is TGTGCCAGCAGCTCCGGCCAAGTGAAAGAGACCCAGTACTTC. This encodes CASSSGQVKETQYF.

The rearrangement links TRBV6-6 to TRBJ2-3; TRBD2 aligns across 8 bases. CDR3 length: 16 residues. Germline V gene lookup returns CDR1 MNHNY and CDR2 SVGAGI (reference sequence). With V trimmed by 7 bases and J by 4 bases, 13 bases remained unmatched. The CDR3 loop is CASIQTIAGRADTQYF. The CDR3, as DNA: TGTGCCAGCATCCAAACTATAGCGGGAAGGGCAGATACGCAGTATTTT.

The chain recombines TRBV20-1 with TRBJ2-1, with D unresolved. From germline, CDR1 is DFQATT and CDR2 SNEGSKA (reference sequence). The CDR3 runs 11 residues. Deletions cut 1 base from V and 13 bases from J, with 11 bases between. This chain's CDR3 is CSARARALQFF. CDR3 DNA: TGCAGTGCTAGAGCAAGGGCCCTCCAGTTCTTC.

V and J are TRBV25-1 and TRBJ1-1; D possibly corresponds to TRBD1 (5 bases). Trimming stripped 5 bases from V and 6 bases from J, with 13 bases between. This CDR3 spans 13 amino acids. Per germline, CDR1 MGHDK and CDR2 SYGVNS. The CDR3 loop is CASSRGARAEAFF. CDR3 in DNA: TGTGCCAGCAGTAGAGGGGCGAGGGCTGAAGCTTTCTTT.

This rearrangement joins TRBV2 to TRBJ2-5; no clear D. Germline-derived CDR1 and CDR2 are SNHLY and FYNNEI. The CDR3 consists of 13 residues. The ends were cut back, 6 bases at V and 5 bases at J, with 13 bases in the middle. The CDR3 DNA is TGTGCCAGCAGCGCTAGACTCGGGGAGACCCAGTACTTC. Its protein product is CASSARLGETQYF.